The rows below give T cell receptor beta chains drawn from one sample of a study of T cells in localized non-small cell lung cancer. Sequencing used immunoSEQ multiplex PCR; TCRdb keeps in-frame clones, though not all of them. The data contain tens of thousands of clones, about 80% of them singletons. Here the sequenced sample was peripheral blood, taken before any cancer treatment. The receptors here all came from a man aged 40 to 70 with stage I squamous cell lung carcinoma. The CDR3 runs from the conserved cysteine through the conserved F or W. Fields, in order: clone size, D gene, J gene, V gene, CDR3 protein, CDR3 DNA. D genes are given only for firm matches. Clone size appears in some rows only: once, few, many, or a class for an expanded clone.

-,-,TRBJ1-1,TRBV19,CASSQQDLTEAFF,TGTGCCAGTTCGCAACAGGATCTTACTGAAGCTTTCTTT
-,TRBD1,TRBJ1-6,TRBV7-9,CASSLGQGGSPLHF,TGTGCCAGCAGCTTAGGACAGGGAGGATCACCCCTCCACTTT
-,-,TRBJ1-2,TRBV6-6,CASSYREGAGYTF,TGTGCCAGCAGTTACCGAGAAGGGGCTGGCTACACCTTC
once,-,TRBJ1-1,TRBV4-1,CASSPLGGFKAFF,TGCGCCAGCAGCCCCCTGGGGGGGTTTAAAGCTTTCTTT
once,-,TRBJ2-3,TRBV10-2,CASTDTGNTQYF,TGCGCCAGTACGGACACGGGGAATACGCAGTATTTT
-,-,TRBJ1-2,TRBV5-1,CASIPQGSDGYTF,TGCGCCAGCATCCCTCAGGGTTCTGATGGCTACACCTTC
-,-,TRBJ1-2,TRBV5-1,CASWEGGTNYGYTF,TGCGCCAGCTGGGAAGGCGGGACAAACTATGGCTACACCTTC
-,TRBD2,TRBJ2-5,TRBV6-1,CASSEGTWGLAGGETQYF,TGTGCCAGCAGTGAGGGTACCTGGGGACTAGCGGGGGGTGAGACCCAGTACTTC
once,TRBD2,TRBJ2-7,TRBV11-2,CASSSSGYEQYF,TGTGCCAGCAGCTCTAGCGGCTACGAGCAGTACTTC
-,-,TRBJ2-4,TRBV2,CASSVRGAKNIQYF,TGTGCCAGCAGTGTCCGGGGGGCCAAAAACATTCAGTACTTC